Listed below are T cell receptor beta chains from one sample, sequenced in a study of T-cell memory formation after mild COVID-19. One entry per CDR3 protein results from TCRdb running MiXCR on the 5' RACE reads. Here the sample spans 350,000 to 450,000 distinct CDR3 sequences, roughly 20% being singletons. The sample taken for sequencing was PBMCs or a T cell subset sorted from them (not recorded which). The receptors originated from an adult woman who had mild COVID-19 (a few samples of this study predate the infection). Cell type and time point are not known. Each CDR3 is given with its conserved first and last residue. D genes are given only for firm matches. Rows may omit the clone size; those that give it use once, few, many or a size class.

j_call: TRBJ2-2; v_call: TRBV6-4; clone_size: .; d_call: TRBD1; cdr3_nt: TGTGCCAGCAGTAGAGCCGGGACAGCGAACACCGGGGAGCTGTTTTTT; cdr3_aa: CASSRAGTANTGELFF
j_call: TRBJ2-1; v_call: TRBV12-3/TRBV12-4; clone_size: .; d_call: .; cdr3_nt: TGTGCCAGCAGTTCGAACCCACCCGGGTACAATGAGCAGTTCTTC; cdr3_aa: CASSSNPPGYNEQFF
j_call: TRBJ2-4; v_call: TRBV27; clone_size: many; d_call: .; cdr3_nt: TGTGCCACCAGAGATTATTCTGGTTTGACCAAAAACATTCAGTACTTC; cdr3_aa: CATRDYSGLTKNIQYF
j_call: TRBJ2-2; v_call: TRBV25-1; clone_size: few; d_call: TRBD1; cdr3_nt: TGTGCCAGCAGTGAGCCATATACCCACAGGGGGGCCGGGGAGCTGTTTTTT; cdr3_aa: CASSEPYTHRGAGELFF
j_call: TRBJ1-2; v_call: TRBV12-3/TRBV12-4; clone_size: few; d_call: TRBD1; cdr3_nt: TGTGCCAGCAGACCGGACAGGGCTGGCGGCTACACCTTC; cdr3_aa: CASRPDRAGGYTF
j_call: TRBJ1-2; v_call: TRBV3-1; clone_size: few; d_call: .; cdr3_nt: TGTGCCTCCCAATTTAACGGGGGGCCCGGCTACACCTTC; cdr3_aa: CASQFNGGPGYTF
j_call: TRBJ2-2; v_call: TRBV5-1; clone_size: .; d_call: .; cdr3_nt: TGCGCCAGCAGCTTGGGACAGGTCGAGGCCGGGGAGCTGTTTTTT; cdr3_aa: CASSLGQVEAGELFF
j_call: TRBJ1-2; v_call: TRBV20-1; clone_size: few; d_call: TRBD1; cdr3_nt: TGCAGTGCTAGAGCTGGGACAGGAGCCGGTGGCTACACCTTC; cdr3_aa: CSARAGTGAGGYTF
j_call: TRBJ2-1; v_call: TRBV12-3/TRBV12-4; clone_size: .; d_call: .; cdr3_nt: TGTGCCAGCAGTTTTGGGGCGGCCCGACAGTTCTTC; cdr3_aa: CASSFGAARQFF
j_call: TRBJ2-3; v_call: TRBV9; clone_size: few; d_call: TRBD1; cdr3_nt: TGTGCCAGCAGCTCACTTGGGACAGCCGCTCGAAGCACAGATACGCAGTATTTT; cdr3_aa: CASSSLGTAARSTDTQYF
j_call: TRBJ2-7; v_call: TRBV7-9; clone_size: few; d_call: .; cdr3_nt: TGTGCCAGCAGCGGCCGGGACCTAGGCCCCTACGAGCAGTACTTC; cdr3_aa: CASSGRDLGPYEQYF
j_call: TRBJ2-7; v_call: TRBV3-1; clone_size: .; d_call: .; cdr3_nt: TGTGCCAGCAGCCAAAATATCGGATCCGGGTACGAGCAGTACTTC; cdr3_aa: CASSQNIGSGYEQYF
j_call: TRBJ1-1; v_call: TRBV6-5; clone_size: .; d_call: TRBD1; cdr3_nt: TGTGCCAGCAGTGGGGACAGAACCCTGAACACTGAAGCTTTCTTT; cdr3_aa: CASSGDRTLNTEAFF
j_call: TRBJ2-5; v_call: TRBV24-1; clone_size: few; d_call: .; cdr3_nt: TGTGCCACCAGTGATTTTGTCGGGACCCAGTACTTC; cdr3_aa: CATSDFVGTQYF
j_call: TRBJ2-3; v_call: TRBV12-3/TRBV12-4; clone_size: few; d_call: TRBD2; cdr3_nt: TGTGCCAGCAGTTTTAGCGGGGCCGGCACAGATACGCAGTATTTT; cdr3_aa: CASSFSGAGTDTQYF
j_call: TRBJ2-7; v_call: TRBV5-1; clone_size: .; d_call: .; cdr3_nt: TGCGCCAGCAGCCCCCTCGCCCTGAGGAATTACGAGCAGTACTTC; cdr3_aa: CASSPLALRNYEQYF
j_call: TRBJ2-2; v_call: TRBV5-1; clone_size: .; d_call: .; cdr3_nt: TGCGCCAGCAGCCCTCTGGGGGCGCGGGACACCGGGGAGCTGTTTTTT; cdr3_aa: CASSPLGARDTGELFF
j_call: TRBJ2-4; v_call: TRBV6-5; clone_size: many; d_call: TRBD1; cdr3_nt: TGTGCCAGCAGTTACTCGACCCCTCTCCCCGGGACAGGGTCTGGTAGAAACATTCAGTACTTC; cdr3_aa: CASSYSTPLPGTGSGRNIQYF
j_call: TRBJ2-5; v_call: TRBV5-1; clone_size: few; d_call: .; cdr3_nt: TGCGCCAGCAGCTTGAAGACTAGTTTTGCGGAGACCCAGTACTTC; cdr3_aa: CASSLKTSFAETQYF
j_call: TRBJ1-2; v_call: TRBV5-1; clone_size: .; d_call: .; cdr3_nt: TGCGCCAGCAGCCGAGGGTTTTCGGATGGCTACACCTTC; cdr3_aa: CASSRGFSDGYTF
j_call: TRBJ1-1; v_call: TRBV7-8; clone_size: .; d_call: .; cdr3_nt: TGTGCCAGCAGCTTAGATAGGAGCACTGAAGCTTTCTTT; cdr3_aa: CASSLDRSTEAFF
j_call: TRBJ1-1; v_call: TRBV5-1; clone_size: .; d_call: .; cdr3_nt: TGCGCCAGCAGCTTCGGAACCATAGCGAACACTGAAGCTTTCTTT; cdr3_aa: CASSFGTIANTEAFF
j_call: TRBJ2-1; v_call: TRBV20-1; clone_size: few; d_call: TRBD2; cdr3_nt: TGCAGTGCTAGAGCCCCCAAAGCGGGGATTTACAATGAGCAGTTCTTC; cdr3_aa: CSARAPKAGIYNEQFF
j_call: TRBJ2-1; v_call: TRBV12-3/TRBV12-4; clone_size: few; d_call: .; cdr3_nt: TGTGCCAGCAGTTTTCGAGGGGACAATGAGCAGTTCTTC; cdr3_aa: CASSFRGDNEQFF
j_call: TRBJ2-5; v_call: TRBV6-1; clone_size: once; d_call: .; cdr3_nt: TGTGCCAGCAGTGCCCGGGACCCAAGCCCCGGGACCCAGTACTTC; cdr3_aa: CASSARDPSPGTQYF
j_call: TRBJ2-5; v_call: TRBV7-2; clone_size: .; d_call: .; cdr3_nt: TGTGCCAGCAGCTTAGTGGGGACATCACTTCAAGAGACCCAGTACTTC; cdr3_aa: CASSLVGTSLQETQYF
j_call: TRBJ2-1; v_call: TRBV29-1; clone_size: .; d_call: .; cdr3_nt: TGCAGCGTTGAAAAACTGAGGGCTGGTGAGCAGTTCTTC; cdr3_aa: CSVEKLRAGEQFF